This is a list of T cell receptor beta chains from one sample in a study of metastatic and nonmetastatic thyroid tumors. From the PCR reads, TCRdb re-called clones with MiXCR. This sample has about 59,000 clones; 15% to 20% occur once, and the top ten carry more than 9%. Sequencing was carried out using blood. All receptors derive from a male donor with papillary thyroid cancer or a benign thyroid nodule (not recorded which). Some clones in this sample may be carry-over from other donors' samples. The conserved cysteine and the conserved F or W are not part of the CDR3 here.

J gene | V gene | CDR3 protein
TRBJ1-1 | TRBV14 | AISNRGGRAF
TRBJ2-5 | TRBV13 | ASSPPGVLAGVSGETQY
TRBJ2-1 | TRBV19 | ASSTPTSGGQF
TRBJ1-6 | TRBV5-6 | ASSYRQAGGSPLH
TRBJ2-1 | TRBV5-4 | ASSLSSSGSHNEQF
TRBJ1-5 | TRBV18 | ASSPGGVNQPQH
TRBJ1-1 | TRBV20-1 | SASGRQGADTEAF
TRBJ1-2 | TRBV5-1 | ASSWTGETNYGYT
TRBJ2-7 | TRBV12-3/TRBV12-4 | ASSLALRTASSYEQY
TRBJ2-3 | TRBV5-6 | ASSLGQLSTDTQY
TRBJ1-1 | TRBV20-1 | SAPGNRAHMNTEAF
TRBJ2-3 | TRBV10-1 | ASSVGRGVGDTQY
TRBJ2-7 | TRBV27 | ASSLTGQGAYEQY
TRBJ2-1 | TRBV11-2 | ASSRLGSSGGYNEQF
TRBJ2-1 | TRBV11-1 | ASSFESGAYNEQF
TRBJ1-2 | TRBV11-1 | ASSSVQGSSTNYGYT
TRBJ1-1 | TRBV12-3/TRBV12-4 | ASRLEGANEAF
TRBJ1-2 | TRBV6-2/TRBV6-3 | ASSYVRGNYGYT
TRBJ2-1 | TRBV6-1 | ARSESGLATVFYNEQF
TRBJ2-3 | TRBV9 | ASSVDVSSTDTQY
TRBJ1-6 | TRBV30 | AWSVLGRENSPLH
TRBJ2-7 | TRBV28 | ASSLLRGEQY